The 24 T cell receptor beta chains listed next were all sequenced from one sample in a study of CD8+ T cells in alopecia areata. RNA extraction and reverse transcription yielded cDNA as sequencing template. Data came from immunoSEQ multiplex PCR; TCRdb stores just in-frame clones and leaves some out. The sample carries about 150,000 clones, about 51% recorded once. The source material was CD8+ T cells sorted from blood, sampled at week 0. The receptor source for this set is a human donor with alopecia areata.

The chain combines TRBV11-2 with TRBJ2-3; 9 nucleotides line up with TRBD2. With 1 base clipped from V and 4 bases from J, the junction kept 6 bases outside the gene matches. Germline V gene sequence: CDR1 SGHAT, CDR2 FQNNGV. The CDR3 length is 16 residues. The DNA of the CDR3 is TGTGCCAGCAGCTTAGGCGGGGGGGGATTTTCAGATACGCAGTATTTT. It encodes CASSLGGGGFSDTQYF.

This chain links TRBV29-1 with TRBJ1-2, with TRBD1 identical over 7 bases. J lost 3 bases, V lost 6 bases, and 7 bases had no gene match. The CDR3 sequence is 13 residues long. Germline V CDR1 and CDR2: SQVTM, ANQGSEA. The CDR3 region is CSVATGAYYGYTF. The CDR3 DNA sequence: TGCAGCGTCGCCACAGGGGCGTACTATGGCTACACCTTC. Supplemented by reference TRBV29-1 and TRBJ1-2, the full variable domain reads SAVISQKPSRDICQRGTSLTIQCQVDSQVTMMFWYRQQPGQSLTLIATANQGSEATYESGFVIDKFPISRPNLTFSTLTVSNMSPEDSSIYLCSVATGAYYGYTFGSGTRLTVV.

This clone has more than one count but fewer than ten. The chain links TRBV10-3 to TRBJ2-7, with TRBD1 identical over 8 bases. V lost 2 bases and J lost 2; bases outside the gene matches: 2. The germline V gene has CDR1 ENHRY and CDR2 SYGVKD. The CDR3 is 14 residues long. CDR3: CAISETGGTYEQYF. CDR3 coding DNA: TGTGCCATCAGTGAGACAGGGGGGACCTACGAGCAGTACTTC.

V gene TRBV28 combines with J gene TRBJ1-2; D is ambiguous. The germline V and J ends were trimmed by 3 bases and 4 bases, with 9 bases remaining between them. CDR1 is MDHEN and CDR2 is SYDVKM in the germline V gene. This CDR3 comprises 13 residues. The DNA for the CDR3 is TGTGCCAGCAGTTTGGGAAGGAGCTATGGCTACACCTTC. Its translation: CASSLGRSYGYTF.

This clone was observed a few times. The chain joins TRBV30 to TRBJ1-1; weak D call: TRBD1 (5 bases). Trimming stripped 5 bases from V and 7 bases from J, with 11 bases between. The germline V gene has CDR1 GTSNPN and CDR2 SVGIG (reference sequence). The CDR3 is 11 residues long. The DNA of the CDR3 is TGTGCCTGGCGCCAGGGCGTTGAAGCTTTCTTT. Its protein is CAWRQGVEAFF.

The chain combines TRBV7-2 with TRBJ1-1, with D maybe TRBD1 (6 bases). Germline lookup yields CDR1 SGHTA and CDR2 FQGNSA. V gave up 2 bases and J gave up 5 bases, with 12 bases separating them. The CDR3 totals 14 residues. The CDR3, as DNA: TGTGCCAGCAGCTTAACGGGGGCTGAGACTGAAGCTTTCTTT. Amino acid sequence: CASSLTGAETEAFF.

This clone was seen just once. V and J are TRBV9 and TRBJ2-7; D possibly matches TRBD1 or TRBD2 (5 bases each). Germline CDR1 is SGDLS and CDR2 is YYNGEE. The length of the CDR3 is 14 residues. V lost 2 bases to trimming and J lost 6 bases, with 15 bases between them. The chain's CDR3 is CASSVFGDVSEQYF. The CDR3 DNA is TGTGCCAGCAGCGTCTTCGGGGACGTTAGCGAGCAGTACTTC.

This rearrangement joins TRBV29-1 to TRBJ2-6; D is uncertain. The germline gives CDR1 SQVTM, CDR2 ANQGSEA. V lost 6 bases and J lost 0, with 9 bases in between. The CDR3 contains 14 residues. The CDR3 loop is CSVLDSSGANVLTF. CDR3 DNA sequence: TGCAGCGTCCTAGACTCCTCTGGGGCCAACGTCCTGACTTTC.

This clone was found a few times. The chain recombines TRBV9 with TRBJ2-7, with D tentatively TRBD2 (5 bases). The V gene's germline CDR1 is SGDLS and CDR2 YYNGEE. There are 18 residues in the CDR3. The ends were cut back, 2 bases at V and 0 bases at J, with 21 bases in the middle. The CDR3 loop is CASSVGPLEGKSSYEQYF. The CDR3 DNA reads TGTGCCAGCAGCGTCGGCCCCTTAGAGGGAAAGAGCTCCTACGAGCAGTACTTC.

This clone was seen only a few times. The J gene is TRBJ1-1, the V gene TRBV2; a weak D match, TRBD1 (5 bases). The length of the CDR3 is 15 residues. Trimming shortened V by 3 bases and J by 5 bases, and 16 bases separated the two germline ends. Germline values: CDR1 SNHLY, CDR2 FYNNEI. The CDR3 region has the DNA TGTGCCAGCAGTGATAGGAGGGACCCTCGGACTGAAGCTTTCTTT. This encodes CASSDRRDPRTEAFF. The full variable domain, rest sourced from reference TRBV2 and TRBJ1-1, is EPEVTQTPSHQVTQMGQEVILRCVPISNHLYFYWYRQILGQKVEFLVSFYNNEISEKSEIFDDQFSVERPDGSNFTLKIRSTKLEDSAMYFCASSDRRDPRTEAFFGQGTRLTVV.

J is TRBJ1-2 and V is TRBV25-1, with D perhaps TRBD1 (6 bases). V gave up 3 bases and J gave up 0 bases, with 14 bases separating them. The CDR3 consists of 16 residues. The V gene's germline CDR1 is MGHDK and CDR2 SYGVNS. The CDR3 is CASSDRTDPSNYGYTF. The CDR3 DNA is TGTGCCAGCAGTGATCGGACAGATCCTTCTAACTATGGCTACACCTTC.

This clone was seen just once. The chain combines TRBV9 with TRBJ2-7; 10 bases align to TRBD1. The CDR3 loop spans 14 amino acids. The ends lost 3 bases at V and 5 bases at J; junction bases unmatched: 5. Germline loops: CDR1 SGDLS, CDR2 YYNGEE. The CDR3: CASSGSGTGDEQYF. CDR3 DNA: TGTGCCAGCAGCGGGTCCGGGACAGGGGACGAGCAGTACTTC.

This chain joins TRBV9 and TRBJ2-3; D is ambiguous. The CDR3 runs to 12 residues. In germline, CDR1 is SGDLS, CDR2 YYNGEE. Trimming left V 1 base short and J 5 bases short, with 5 bases between. CDR3 region: CASSVQGDTQYF. DNA of the CDR3: TGTGCCAGCAGCGTACAAGGAGATACGCAGTATTTT. Using reference TRBV9 and TRBJ2-3 for the parts outside the CDR3, the full variable domain is DSGVTQTPKHLITATGQRVTLRCSPRSGDLSVYWYQQSLDQGLQFLIQYYNGEERAKGNILERFSAQQFPDLHSELNLSSLELGDSALYFCASSVQGDTQYFGPGTRLTVL.

The rearrangement joins TRBV27 to TRBJ1-4; D is possibly TRBD1 (5 bases). V was pared by 3 bases and J by 1 base, with 6 bases between. Germline assignment: CDR1 MNHEY and CDR2 SMNVEV (reference sequence). The CDR3 contains 14 residues. This CDR3 reads CASSLTVTNEKLFF. The CDR3 DNA is TGTGCCAGCAGTTTGACAGTAACTAATGAAAAACTGTTTTTT.

The chain links TRBV7-8 to TRBJ2-7; TRBD2 might be the D (6 bases). The CDR3 totals 15 residues. Trimming removed 0 bases at V and 5 bases at J, with 14 bases between. Germline CDR1 SGHVS, CDR2 FQNEAQ. The DNA for the CDR3 is TGTGCCAGCAGCTTAGCTCTGGGGAGGTTTGACGAGCAGTACTTC. Its protein is CASSLALGRFDEQYF.

The chain joins TRBV6-5 to TRBJ1-5; D is unresolved. CDR1 is MNHEY and CDR2 is SVGAGI in the germline V gene. With 6 bases removed from V and 1 base from J, the gap between germline ends came to 13 bases. The CDR3 is made up of 15 amino acids. This chain's CDR3 is CASRTRVSSNQPQHF. CDR3 in DNA: TGTGCCAGCAGGACACGGGTTTCGAGCAATCAGCCCCAGCATTTT.

The chain recombines TRBV5-1 with TRBJ2-1; no clear D. CDR1 is SGHRS, CDR2 YFSETQ, per germline. The CDR3 contains 15 residues. Trimming pared 0 bases from V and 3 bases from J, leaving 10 bases between. The CDR3 spells CASSLVLVGYNEQFF. The CDR3 DNA reads as TGCGCCAGCAGCTTGGTGCTAGTCGGCTACAATGAGCAGTTCTTC.

The chain links TRBV29-1 to TRBJ2-4; the match to TRBD1 covers 7 bases. The CDR3 spans 16 residues. The V gene's germline CDR1 is SQVTM and CDR2 ANQGSEA. After removal of 6 bases from V and 0 bases from J, the junction contained 11 bases not matched to a gene. The CDR3: CSVYDRDELAKNIQYF. In DNA form, the CDR3 reads TGCAGCGTGTACGACAGGGACGAGTTAGCCAAAAACATTCAGTACTTC.

In this sample, this clone turned up a few times. J is TRBJ2-1 and V is TRBV2, with D possibly TRBD1 on 6 matching bases. V was pared by 11 bases and J by 1 base, with 15 bases between. Germline V gives CDR1 SNHLY, CDR2 FYNNEI. This CDR3 contains 14 residues. The CDR3 DNA sequence: TGTGCCTCCGAGGGGGTTGGGTCCTACAATGAGCAGTTCTTC. Protein product: CASEGVGSYNEQFF.

The chain employs TRBV9 and TRBJ2-1; possible D gene TRBD1, 6 bases. Germline V gene lookup returns CDR1 SGDLS and CDR2 YYNGEE. Trimming cost V 2 bases and J 2 bases, with 14 bases left between them. The CDR3 covers 16 residues. The CDR3 here is CASSVSTQGAYNEQFF. CDR3 coding DNA: TGTGCCAGCAGCGTTTCAACACAGGGTGCCTACAATGAGCAGTTCTTC.

The chain combines TRBV29-1 with TRBJ1-2; D is perhaps TRBD1 (6 bases). The CDR3 has 13 residues. Deletions cut 5 bases from V and 3 bases from J, with 13 bases between. CDR1 is SQVTM and CDR2 is ANQGSEA in the germline V gene. CDR3 region: CSVKPGEDYGYTF. The CDR3 DNA sequence: TGCAGCGTTAAACCAGGGGAGGACTATGGCTACACCTTC.

This clone was counted between two and nine times. The gene calls are TRBV18 and TRBJ2-7, with D uncertain. The CDR3 covers 14 residues. The germline gives CDR1 KGHSH, CDR2 LQKENI. Trimming cost V 3 bases and J 7 bases, with 16 bases left between them. Here the CDR3 reads CASSPNGRVWEQYF. CDR3 DNA sequence: TGTGCCAGCTCACCGAACGGAAGGGTCTGGGAGCAGTACTTC.

The rearrangement uses TRBV6-4 and TRBJ1-5; D gene ambiguous. The CDR3 has 13 amino acids. Germline loops: CDR1 MRHNA, CDR2 SNTAGT. V shed 7 bases and J shed 3 bases, with 10 bases lying between them. Written as DNA, the CDR3 is TGTGCCAGCATCATGAGGTACAATCAGCCCCAGCATTTT. Translated: CASIMRYNQPQHF.

This clone was detected only once. The same CDR3 also results from other DNA sequences found in this sample. V gene TRBV30 combines with J gene TRBJ2-7; tentative D call: TRBD1 (5 bases). The V gene lost 0 bases and the J gene lost 4 bases, with 10 bases spanning the gap. This CDR3 contains 13 residues. From germline, CDR1 is GTSNPN and CDR2 SVGIG (reference sequence). The CDR3 DNA reads TGTGCCTGGAGTGTCGGTCAGGGTTACGAGCAGTACTTC. Translated: CAWSVGQGYEQYF.